This TCR beta chain was captured by sequencing in a study of shared clonotypes between healthy human individuals. Study results and caveats: Sequencing depth was predicted to influence how clonotypes are shared among donors. Clonotype sharing across a few donors was observed for roughly 5% of naive CD4 clonotypes.

CD45RO-negative CD8 cells positively selected for CCR7 made up the naive population, which excluded terminally differentiated effector memory CD45RA+ cells. Germline V gene lookup returns CDR1 LNHNV and CDR2 YYDKDF (reference sequence). The length of the CDR3 is 15 residues. V lost 0 bases to trimming and J lost 8 bases, with 16 bases between them. With regard to this clone: Antigen unknown.

Deep-level running was used for the assay. Generated by immunoSEQ multiplex PCR, the TCRdb table keeps only in-frame clones and is missing some. The profile covers millions of clones, with less than 95% appearing a single time and 0.85% to 1.2% taken by the ten largest. The material sequenced was naive CD8+ T cells sorted from blood. The sequence was collected from a man between 18 and 35 years old in good health. The chain combines TRBV15 with TRBJ1-2; D is undetermined. As DNA, the CDR3 is TGTGCCACCAGCAGAGATCGGGCTCCTTTCGAGGGCTACACCTTC. It yields the protein CATSRDRAPFEGYTF.